This T cell receptor (beta chain) was found in a study of post-analysis software for immune sequencing data (dated by TCRdb to the mid-2010s). Some background on the complete study: The recorded disease courses included relapsing-remitting, secondary progressive and progressive-relapsing multiple sclerosis, and some patients had no subtype annotation. The multiple sclerosis patient repertoires were compared with more than 9 previously published healthy control repertoires from donors aged about 6 to 26 years. A subset of samples was prepared in parallel using single-end sample barcoding, then pooled and co-amplified after Illumina adapter ligation. What the research found in general, with its limitations: Normalized Chao1 diversity was significantly lower in multiple sclerosis patients than controls, suggesting substantial peripheral T-cell clonal expansion. Direct clustering with F measure revealed strong co-clustering of samples prepared in the same batch, which led to a batch-effect correction. A few TRBV segments, including TRBV5-6, TRBV5-1 and TRBV20-1, were significantly more frequent in patients than controls. The multiple sclerosis patient group was slightly younger than the control group.

To demonstrate the VDJtools post-analysis software, TCR beta repertoires were profiled from the peripheral blood of about 13 young patients with multiple sclerosis. The multiple sclerosis patients were children and adolescents ranging in age from roughly 6 to 15 years. The library relied on PCR. The listed sequencing device is Illumina HiSeq 2500. To reduce PCR and sequencing biases, unique molecular identifiers were incorporated into the TCR beta cDNA libraries. Per 1 to 10 million input T cells, roughly 500,000 cDNA molecules were obtained, such that each molecule approximated one T cell. Patient libraries were prepared and sequenced with the same protocol used for the earlier healthy control dataset. Within a given batch, samples were prepared together, multiplexed and sequenced on the same HiSeq lane. The authors' pipeline ran thus. MIGEC was used to process the raw barcoded reads, and molecular identifier groups with only a single read were discarded before consensus assembly and CDR3 extraction. VDJtools was used for post-analysis of the clonotype tables, with diversity normalized by down-sampling every dataset to the smallest sample size. Repertoire overlap clustering matched CDR3 amino acid but not nucleotide sequences to correct batch-related cross-sample contamination. The public reads were quality trimmed at Q25 with fastp and then assembled into clones with MiXCR by TCRdb, keeping productive beta chains. A single entry per CDR3 protein holds the most common genes and DNA from its merged rows. V and J calls and clone size were set by TCRdb, not the authors. The sample data list hundreds of thousands of distinct CDR3 sequences, and 55% to 60% of these were observed just once. The leading ten clones occupy around 11% of the sample.

Regarding this clonotype: Its antigen is still unknown. Per-nucleotide qualities are absent, and no much larger clonotype sits a single base away.

Looking up the germline V gene yields CDR1 SGHTA and CDR2 FQGNSA. V gives up 5 bases and J gives up 3 bases, and the segment between their germline ends measures 17 bases. The CDR3 contains 16 residues, cysteine and phenylalanine counted. The entry retains the CDR3 DNA only, 48 bases that are in frame from base 1. What was sequenced was blood. The origin of this receptor is a girl aged 2-15 years with multiple sclerosis. The chain is encoded by TRBV7-2 joined to TRBJ1-5, with TRBD1 as a weak D call on 5 bases. The CDR3 loop reads CASSRDVQGDNQPQHF. The DNA sequence follows: TGTGCCAGCAGCCGGGATGTTCAGGGTGACAATCAGCCCCAGCATTTT.